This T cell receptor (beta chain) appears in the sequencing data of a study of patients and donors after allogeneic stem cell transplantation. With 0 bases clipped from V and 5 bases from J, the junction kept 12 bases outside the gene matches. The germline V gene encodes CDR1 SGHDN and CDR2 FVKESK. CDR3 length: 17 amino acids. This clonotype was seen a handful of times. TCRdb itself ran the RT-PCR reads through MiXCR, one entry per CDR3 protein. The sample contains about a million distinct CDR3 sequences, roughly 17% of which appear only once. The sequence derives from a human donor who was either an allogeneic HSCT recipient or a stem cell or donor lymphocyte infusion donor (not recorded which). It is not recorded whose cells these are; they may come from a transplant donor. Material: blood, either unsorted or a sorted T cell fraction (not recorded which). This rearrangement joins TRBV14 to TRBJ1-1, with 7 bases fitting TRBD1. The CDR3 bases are TGTGCCAGCAGCCAAGAAAAGCTGGACAGGCAGGGAACTGAAGCTTTCTTT. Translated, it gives CASSQEKLDRQGTEAFF.